This T cell receptor (beta chain) is drawn from a study of cytomegalovirus exposure and HLA in healthy donors. The study's findings and limits: The TCR clusters that emerged in the first cohort tended, a later analysis found, to co-occur in the approximately 120 validation repertoires.

The table came from immunoSEQ multiplex PCR; TCRdb's copy has only in-frame clones and leaves some out. The sample has about 130,000 clones; about 91% are singletons. Note on this clone: Its antigen is currently unknown.

With 6 bases removed from V and 4 bases from J, the gap between germline ends came to 15 bases. The CDR3 loop spans 15 amino acids. Germline loops: CDR1 MGHRA, CDR2 YSYEKL. The donors were members of the validation cohort comprising some 120 subjects, separate from the approximately 630-subject first cohort. The source of this sequence is a woman younger than 30 in good health and CMV-seropositive. J is TRBJ1-4 and V is TRBV4-1; the D gene is possibly TRBD1 (6 bases). Sequenced: PBMCs. The CDR3 sequence: CASRHQGGVNEKLFF. The CDR3 bases are TGCGCCAGCAGGCATCAAGGGGGGGTTAATGAAAAACTGTTTTTT.